The TCR beta chain under discussion was sequenced for a study of CD8+CD57+ T cells in acquired aplastic anemia. Study-wide background: Sorted CD4+ and CD8+ cell DNA averaged about 3.5 ug. The study's findings and limits: Patients and controls turned out to have some 30 CD8+ CDR3 sequences in common.

This clonotype appeared once. Its antigen is not identified. A much larger clonotype is one base distant, so this may be a read error. The missing conserved phenylalanine or tryptophan at the end of this CDR3 makes a read error likely. Genomic DNA templated the TCR beta VDJ and CDR3 profiling. TCRdb reprocessed the reads via MiXCR and lists one record per CDR3 protein. The table has approximately 380,000 distinct CDR3 sequences, around 72% seen once. The junction had 10 bases not matched to a gene; V was cut back by 2 bases and J by 7 bases. Germline CDR1 GTSNPN, CDR2 SVGIG (reference sequence). The CDR3 is 14 amino acids.

The sequenced sample consisted of sorted CD4+, CD8+, or CD8+CD57+ T cells (not recorded which) from PBMCs. This clonotype originated in a human donor in good health, serving as a control. The V call is TRBV30, the J call TRBJ2-7; 8 bases are a match to TRBD1. CDR3 loop: CAWSRRGTGGEQYS. In DNA form, the CDR3 reads TGTGCCTGGAGTCGACGGGGGACAGGCGGGGAGCAGTACTCC.